This TCR beta chain was sequenced for a study of OX40 agonist ivuxolimab in advanced cancers. Study-level information: Every patient in dose escalation had hepatocellular carcinoma, melanoma, renal cell or head and neck cancer. Among those enrolled, mean age was around 55 years (range about 23 to 90) and about 81% were male.

Here immunoSEQ multiplex PCR was the method, and the copy in TCRdb shows in-frame clones only, minus some. This table holds over 70,000 clones, just under 90% found once. Of note for this clone: As yet, its antigen is unknown.

The study, taken as a whole, reports: Some nonresponders additionally presented with little normalized T-cell clonal expansion.

This clonotype was sampled from an adult with an advanced solid tumor such as melanoma, head and neck, liver or kidney cancer. This sample comprised CD4+ or CD8+ T cells sorted from blood, obtained in a trial of the OX40 agonist ivuxolimab.

The CDR3 nucleotides are TGTGCCAGCAGTACAGGGAGAACTGAAGCTTTCTTT. As protein: CASSTGRTEAFF. The chain uses TRBV27 and TRBJ1-1; possible D gene TRBD1, 6 bases. Germline values: CDR1 MNHEY, CDR2 SMNVEV (reference sequence). Deletions cut 5 bases from V and 5 bases from J, with 9 bases between. The CDR3 has 12 amino acids.